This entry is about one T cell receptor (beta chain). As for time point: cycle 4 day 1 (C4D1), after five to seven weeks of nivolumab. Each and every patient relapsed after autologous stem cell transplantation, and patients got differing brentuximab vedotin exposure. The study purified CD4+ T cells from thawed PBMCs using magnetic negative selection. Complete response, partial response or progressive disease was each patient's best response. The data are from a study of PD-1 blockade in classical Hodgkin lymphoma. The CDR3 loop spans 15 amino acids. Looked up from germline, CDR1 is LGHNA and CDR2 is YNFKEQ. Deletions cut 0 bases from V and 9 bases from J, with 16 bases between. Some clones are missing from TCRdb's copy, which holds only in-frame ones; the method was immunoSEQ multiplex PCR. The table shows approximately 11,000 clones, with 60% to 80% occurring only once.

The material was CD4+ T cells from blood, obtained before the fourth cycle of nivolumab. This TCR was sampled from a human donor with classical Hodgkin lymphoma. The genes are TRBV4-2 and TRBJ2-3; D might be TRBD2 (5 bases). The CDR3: CASSQEPAAGLTQYF. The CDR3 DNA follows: TGTGCCAGCAGCCAAGAGCCGGCCGCGGGCCTCACGCAGTATTTT.